This T cell receptor beta chain was recorded in a study of chemoradiotherapy in HPV16-positive cancers. Study conclusions and caveats: Non-HPV-specific T cells did not expand in tumors during treatment, whereas candidate HPV-specific clones and E7-related motifs did. Only a couple of HPV16-positive patients supplied the functional HPV-specificity definition.

Data came from immunoSEQ multiplex PCR; TCRdb stores just in-frame clones and leaves some out. Among about 35,000 clones listed, 92% were seen once. Samples were taken several times over chemoradiotherapy. The CDR3 loop spans 15 amino acids. The V segment lost 3 bases and the J segment 8 bases; nucleotides outside the gene matches: 6. Per germline, CDR1 SGHVS and CDR2 FQNEAQ. Concerning this clone itself: Its antigen is unknown.

Sample: blood, taken from a patient who underwent chemoradiotherapy. The sequence derives from a human donor with HPV-associated anogenital cancer. V is TRBV7-8 and J is TRBJ1-4, with 10 bases lining up with TRBD1. CDR3 coding DNA: TGTGCCAGCAGCTTTGGGACAGGGGTTCGCGAAAAACTGTTTTTT. Its protein product is CASSFGTGVREKLFF.